The source of this TCR beta chain is a study of early T cells in non-severe SARS-CoV-2 infection. Study as a whole: Whole-blood bulk RNA, unsorted, was sequenced, and chains were unpaired.

TCRdb reanalysed the 5' RACE reads using MiXCR and keeps one entry per CDR3 protein. The sample contains 62,000 or so distinct CDR3 sequences, approximately 9% of which appear only once. At least ten counts were recorded for this clonotype. The CDR3 loop spans 15 amino acids. V gave up 6 bases and J gave up 2 bases, with 13 bases separating them. Germline CDR1 reads MNHNY; CDR2 reads SVGAGI (reference sequence). The source material was whole blood. This sequence originates from an adult who was a healthcare worker with PCR-confirmed SARS-CoV-2 infection or an uninfected control (not recorded which). The rearrangement uses TRBV6-6 and TRBJ1-4, with D tentatively TRBD1 (5 bases). For the CDR3, the DNA is TGTGCCAGCAGACCCCCGGGACTGACTAATGAAAAACTGTTTTTT. This translates into CASRPPGLTNEKLFF.